This T cell receptor beta chain emerged from a study of blood T cell repertoires in COVID-19. V trimming: 6 bases; J trimming: 5 bases; junction bases outside the gene matches: 6. The CDR3 contains 15 residues. The germline gives CDR1 MDHEN, CDR2 SYDVKM. The protocol was immunoSEQ multiplex PCR, while the TCRdb copy is restricted to in-frame clones and leaves out a portion. The sample has hundreds of thousands of clones; over 80% are singletons. The chain carries TRBV28 and TRBJ2-7; 14 nucleotides agree with TRBD2. The sample comprised PBMCs or T cells enriched from blood (not recorded which). This sequence was found in a woman under 30 who had recovered from COVID-19. The CDR3 nucleotides are TGTGCCAGCAGCTCCCCGGGACTAGCGGGAGACGAGCAGTACTTC. It codes for CASSSPGLAGDEQYF.